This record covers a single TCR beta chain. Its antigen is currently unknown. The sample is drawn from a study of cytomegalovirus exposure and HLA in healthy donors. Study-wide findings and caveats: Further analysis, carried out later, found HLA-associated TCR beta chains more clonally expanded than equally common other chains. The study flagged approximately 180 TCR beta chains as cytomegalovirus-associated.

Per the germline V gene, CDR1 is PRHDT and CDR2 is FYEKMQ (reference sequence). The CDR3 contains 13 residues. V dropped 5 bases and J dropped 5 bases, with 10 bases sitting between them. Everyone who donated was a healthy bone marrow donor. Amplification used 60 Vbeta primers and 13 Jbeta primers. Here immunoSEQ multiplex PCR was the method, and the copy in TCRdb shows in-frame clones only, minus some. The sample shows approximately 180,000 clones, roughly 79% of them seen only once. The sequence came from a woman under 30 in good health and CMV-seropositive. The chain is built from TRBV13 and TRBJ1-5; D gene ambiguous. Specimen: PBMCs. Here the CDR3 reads CASSEGRHQPQHF. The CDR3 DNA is TGTGCCAGCAGCGAGGGTCGTCATCAGCCCCAGCATTTT.